The 26 T cell receptor beta chains below come from one sample, sequenced in a study of cytomegalovirus exposure and HLA in healthy donors. 60 Vbeta and 13 Jbeta primers were used in PCR. Generated by immunoSEQ multiplex PCR, the TCRdb table keeps only in-frame clones and is missing some. The profile covers under 150,000 clones, with roughly 63% appearing a single time and 1.6% taken by the ten largest. The specimen sequenced was PBMCs. The receptors originated from a man under 40 in good health and CMV-seropositive.

The chain joins TRBV28 to TRBJ2-1; D unresolved. The germline V gene encodes CDR1 MDHEN and CDR2 SYDVKM. The V end lost 3 bases, the J end lost 0 bases, and 9 bases lay between the germline ends. The CDR3 spans 15 residues. CDR3 sequence: CASSFHELSYNEQFF. CDR3 coding DNA: TGTGCCAGCAGTTTCCATGAACTCTCCTACAATGAGCAGTTCTTC.

CDR3 protein: CASSTWGPGNEQFF. In DNA, the CDR3 is TGCGCCAGCAGCACGTGGGGGCCAGGGAATGAGCAGTTCTTC. This chain uses TRBV5-1 with TRBJ2-1; maybe TRBD1 (6 bases). The CDR3 length is 14 residues. The germline gives CDR1 SGHRS, CDR2 YFSETQ. The V end was cut by 4 bases, the J end by 7 bases, with 15 bases between.

V gene TRBV18 combines with J gene TRBJ1-1, with D possibly matching TRBD1 (6 bases). Per germline, CDR1 KGHSH and CDR2 LQKENI. The CDR3 has 14 residues. V was cut by 3 bases and J by 4 bases, with 12 bases left in between. The CDR3 DNA sequence: TGTGCCAGCTCACCGGGGGCAGAGTCCACTGAAGCTTTCTTT. Translated, it gives CASSPGAESTEAFF. The whole variable domain, remainder taken from reference TRBV18 and TRBJ1-1, is NAGVMQNPRHLVRRRGQEARLRCSPMKGHSHVYWYRQLPEEGLKFMVYLQKENIIDESGMPKERFSAEFPKEGPSILRIQQVVRGDSAAYFCASSPGAESTEAFFGQGTRLTVV.

The chain couples TRBV18 to TRBJ2-5; a weak D match, TRBD1 (6 bases). This CDR3 has 14 amino acids. CDR1 and CDR2 (germline): KGHSH, LQKENI. Trimming stripped 4 bases from V and 4 bases from J, with 13 bases between. This CDR3 is CASSLERGGETQYF. Here the CDR3 DNA reads TGTGCCAGCTCACTGGAACGAGGGGGAGAGACCCAGTACTTC.

The V and J genes are TRBV28 and TRBJ2-7; 7 nucleotides agree with TRBD2. J was trimmed by 4 bases and V by 10 bases; bases with no gene match: 19. This CDR3 has 16 residues. Looked up from germline, CDR1 is MDHEN and CDR2 is SYDVKM. The CDR3 is CATTPSGNPGVYEQYF. The CDR3 coding sequence is TGTGCCACCACCCCTAGCGGCAACCCCGGAGTATACGAGCAGTACTTC.

About this clone: A read error is likely, as this CDR3 ends without the conserved phenylalanine or tryptophan. This chain joins TRBV10-3 and TRBJ2-3; 7 nucleotides line up with TRBD2. Germline V gene data show CDR1 as ENHRY and CDR2 as SYGVKD. V trimming: 6 bases; J trimming: 1 base; junction bases outside the gene matches: 7. The CDR3 contains 15 residues. The CDR3 loop reads CAIRSGAGGTDTQYS. For the CDR3, the DNA is TGTGCCATCAGGTCCGGGGCGGGAGGCACAGATACGCAGTATTCT.

This clone was recorded a few times. The genes are TRBV15 and TRBJ1-1; D is undetermined. Germline V gives CDR1 LNHNV, CDR2 YYDKDF (reference sequence). This CDR3 region has 16 residues. Trimming pared 0 bases from V and 3 bases from J, leaving 14 bases between. The DNA for the CDR3 is TGTGCCACCAGCAGAGACACTTACCACCGGGACACTGAAGCTTTCTTT. This translates into CATSRDTYHRDTEAFF.

The CDR3 DNA reads as TGTGCCAGCAGCCTCGGGAACAGTGGGCAAGAGACCCAGTACTTC. This sequence encodes CASSLGNSGQETQYF. The genes are TRBV11-1 and TRBJ2-5; a possible D gene is TRBD2 (5 bases). V was shortened by 5 bases and J by 2 bases, with 15 bases between the two germline ends. The length of the CDR3 is 15 residues. Germline CDR1 SGHAT, CDR2 FQDESV (reference sequence).

The chain has TRBV7-3 and TRBJ2-1; TRBD1 matches at 9 bases. The V gene end was trimmed by 5 bases and the J gene end by 0 bases; junction bases not matched to a gene: 8. CDR1 SGHTA and CDR2 FQGTGA come from the germline V gene. The length of the CDR3 is 17 residues. The CDR3, as DNA: TGTGCCAGCAGCGCGGGACAGGGATCTAGCTCCTACAATGAGCAGTTCTTC. This codes for CASSAGQGSSSYNEQFF.

This chain joins TRBV6-6 and TRBJ1-2, with 8 bases aligning to TRBD1. The CDR3 sequence is 14 residues long. CDR1 is MNHNY, CDR2 SVGAGI, per germline (reference sequence). J was trimmed by 4 bases and V by 2 bases; bases with no gene match: 3. The CDR3 is CASSYEDRAYGYTF. The CDR3 region has the DNA TGTGCCAGCAGTTACGAGGACAGGGCCTATGGCTACACCTTC.

The gene calls are TRBV4-3 and TRBJ1-4, with 10 bases fitting TRBD1. This CDR3 region has 17 residues. J was trimmed by 4 bases and V by 3 bases; bases with no gene match: 8. CDR1 is LGHNA and CDR2 is YSLEER in the germline V gene. The CDR3 reads CASSHNRDRGFNEKLFF. The DNA of the CDR3 is TGCGCCAGCAGCCATAACCGGGACAGGGGTTTTAATGAAAAACTGTTTTTT.

The chain couples TRBV4-3 to TRBJ1-4; D possibly corresponds to TRBD1 (5 bases). Germline CDR1 LGHNA, CDR2 YSLEER. V lost 3 bases to trimming and J lost 5 bases, with 16 bases between them. CDR3 length equals 16 residues. The CDR3 DNA reads as TGCGCCAGCAGCCACCGAATAGCAGGGCGGAATGAAAAACTGTTTTTT. This sequence encodes CASSHRIAGRNEKLFF.

The J gene is TRBJ2-1, the V gene TRBV4-1; TRBD2 agrees at 9 bases. Per germline, CDR1 MGHRA and CDR2 YSYEKL. This CDR3 spans 12 amino acids. V was pared by 4 bases and J by 8 bases, with 0 bases of the junction left unmatched. The CDR3 nucleotides are TGCGCCAGCAGCCTAGCGGGAGATGAGCAGTTCTTC. Translating gives CASSLAGDEQFF.

V and J are TRBV9 and TRBJ2-1, with 9 bases lining up with TRBD2. Germline V lookup: CDR1 SGDLS, CDR2 YYNGEE. V shed 0 bases, J shed 7 bases, and the junction held 8 bases outside the gene matches. CDR3 length: 16 residues. The CDR3 region is CASSVGLAGFWNEQFF. For the CDR3, the DNA is TGTGCCAGCAGCGTAGGGCTAGCGGGATTTTGGAATGAGCAGTTCTTC.

Many counts were recorded for this clone. V is TRBV6-1 and J is TRBJ1-2, with D unresolved. Trimming took 2 bases from V and 0 from J, leaving 10 bases between them. Germline CDR1 is MNHNS and CDR2 is SASEGT. The CDR3 runs to 15 residues. The CDR3 DNA follows: TGTGCCAGCAGTGAAACAGTCAGAGCTAACTATGGCTACACCTTC. Encoded protein: CASSETVRANYGYTF.

The V call is TRBV7-8, the J call TRBJ2-3; 11 bases map to TRBD2. J lost 7 bases, V lost 0 bases, and 12 bases had no gene match. Per the germline V gene, CDR1 is SGHVS and CDR2 is FQNEAQ. The CDR3 length is 18 residues. For the CDR3, the DNA is TGTGCCAGCAGCTTAGCAACAGGACTAGCGGGTCATTATCATACGCAGTATTTT. It translates to CASSLATGLAGHYHTQYF.

The chain employs TRBV2 and TRBJ2-5; 8 bases agree with TRBD1. The V and J ends lost 5 bases and 4 bases, in that order; junction bases with no gene match: 6. The germline gives CDR1 SNHLY, CDR2 FYNNEI. CDR3 size: 14 residues. The chain's CDR3 is CASSPDRDGETQYF. The CDR3 region has the DNA TGTGCCAGCAGTCCGGACAGGGATGGAGAGACCCAGTACTTC.

The sample holds a few counts of this clone. J is TRBJ2-3 and V is TRBV7-9, with a tentative D call TRBD2 (6 bases). The V and J ends lost 5 bases and 4 bases respectively, with 19 bases between them. CDR3 size: 16 residues. Germline CDR1 reads SEHNR; CDR2 reads FQNEAQ (reference sequence). DNA for the CDR3: TGTGCCAGCAGCCCGGGGGTGAGTCGAGAGGCAGATACGCAGTATTTT. Translating gives CASSPGVSREADTQYF.

The V call is TRBV6-6, the J call TRBJ2-1; TRBD2 matches at 7 bases. Trimming cost V 2 bases and J 8 bases; bases outside gene matches: 6. The germline V gene has CDR1 MNHNY and CDR2 SVGAGI (reference sequence). CDR3 size: 14 residues. Here the CDR3 DNA reads TGTGCCAGCAGTTACCCAGAGAGCGGGGATGAGCAGTTCTTC. This codes for CASSYPESGDEQFF.

The chain links TRBV27 to TRBJ2-1; weak D call: TRBD1 (6 bases). The CDR3 consists of 16 residues. Germline lookup yields CDR1 MNHEY and CDR2 SMNVEV (reference sequence). The ends were cut back, 2 bases at V and 1 base at J, with 12 bases in the middle. The CDR3 DNA sequence: TGTGCCAGCAGTTTACAGGGGAGCCGGTCCTACAATGAGCAGTTCTTC. Encoded protein: CASSLQGSRSYNEQFF.

The chain carries TRBV6-5 and TRBJ2-7, with D unresolved. The CDR3 has 15 residues. The V gene's germline CDR1 is MNHEY and CDR2 SVGAGI. V dropped 0 bases and J dropped 0 bases, with 9 bases sitting between them. The CDR3 bases are TGTGCCAGCAGTTACTCTGGAGCTAGCTCCTACGAGCAGTACTTC. It specifies CASSYSGASSYEQYF.

This chain connects TRBV7-2 to TRBJ2-7; TRBD2 matches at 10 bases. V gave up 2 bases and J gave up 3 bases; unmatched junction bases: 4. Germline V gene sequence: CDR1 SGHTA, CDR2 FQGNSA. The CDR3 has 15 residues. CDR3: CASSLTSGTDYEQYF. The CDR3 coding sequence is TGTGCCAGCAGCTTAACTAGCGGGACTGACTACGAGCAGTACTTC.

The V and J genes are TRBV5-6 and TRBJ1-3; D is possibly TRBD1 (5 bases). The V end was cut by 2 bases, the J end by 0 bases, with 6 bases between. Germline-derived CDR1 and CDR2 are SGHDT and YYEEEE. CDR3 size: 14 residues. The CDR3, as DNA: TGTGCCAGCAGCTTCCAGGGCTCTGGAAACACCATATATTTT. This codes for CASSFQGSGNTIYF. Full variable domain (missing parts from reference TRBV5-6 and TRBJ1-3): DAGVTQSPTHLIKTRGQQVTLRCSPKSGHDTVSWYQQALGQGPQFIFQYYEEEERQRGNFPDRFSGHQFPNYSSELNVNALLLGDSALYLCASSFQGSGNTIYFGEGSWLTVV.

The chain carries TRBV4-1 and TRBJ2-7, with 10 nucleotides matching TRBD1. Unmatched junction bases numbered 4, after V lost 4 bases and J lost 1 base. The CDR3 spans 15 residues. Germline assignment: CDR1 MGHRA and CDR2 YSYEKL. In DNA, the CDR3 is TGCGCCAGCAGCCGAGGGACAGGGGATTCCTACGAGCAGTACTTC. As protein: CASSRGTGDSYEQYF.

The genes are TRBV15 and TRBJ2-7, with 11 bases that match TRBD2. With 0 bases clipped from V and 3 bases from J, the junction kept 4 bases outside the gene matches. Germline assignment: CDR1 LNHNV and CDR2 YYDKDF (reference sequence). The CDR3 extends over 16 amino acids. CDR3 protein: CATSRDPLAGGYEQYF. The CDR3 DNA follows: TGTGCCACCAGCAGAGATCCCCTAGCGGGAGGCTACGAGCAGTACTTC. The variable domain in full, with the rest retrieved from reference TRBV15 and TRBJ2-7, is DAMVIQNPRYQVTQFGKPVTLSCSQTLNHNVMYWYQQKSSQAPKLLFHYYDKDFNNEADTPDNFQSRRPNTSFCFLDIRSPGLGDTAMYLCATSRDPLAGGYEQYFGPGTRLTVT.

The rearrangement uses TRBV6-6 and TRBJ2-7, with TRBD2 as a possible D gene (6 bases). V shed 7 bases and J shed 5 bases, with 18 bases lying between them. The CDR3 extends over 14 amino acids. Germline V CDR1 and CDR2: MNHNY, SVGAGI (reference sequence). CDR3 amino acids: CASIGEVGIHEQYF. The CDR3 bases are TGTGCCAGCATAGGGGAGGTGGGGATCCACGAGCAGTACTTC.